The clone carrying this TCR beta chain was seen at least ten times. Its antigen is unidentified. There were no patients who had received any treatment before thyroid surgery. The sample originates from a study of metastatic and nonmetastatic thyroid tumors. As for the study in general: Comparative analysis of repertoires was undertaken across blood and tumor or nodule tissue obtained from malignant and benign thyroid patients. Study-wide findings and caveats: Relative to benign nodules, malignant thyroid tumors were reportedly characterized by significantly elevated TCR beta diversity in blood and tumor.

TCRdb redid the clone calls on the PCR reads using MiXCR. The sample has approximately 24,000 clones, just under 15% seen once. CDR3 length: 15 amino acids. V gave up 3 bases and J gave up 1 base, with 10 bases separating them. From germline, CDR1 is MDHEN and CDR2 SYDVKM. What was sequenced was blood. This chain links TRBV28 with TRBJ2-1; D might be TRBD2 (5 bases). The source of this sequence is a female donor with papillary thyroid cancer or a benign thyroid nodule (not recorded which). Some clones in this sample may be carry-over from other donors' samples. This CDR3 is CASSLRPGSYNEQFF. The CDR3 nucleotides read TGTGCCAGCAGTTTGAGGCCGGGGTCCTACAATGAGCAGTTCTTC. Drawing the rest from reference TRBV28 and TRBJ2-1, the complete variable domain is DVKVTQSSRYLVKRTGEKVFLECVQDMDHENMFWYRQDPGLGLRLIYFSYDVKMKEKGDIPEGYSVSREKKERFSLILESASTNQTSMYLCASSLRPGSYNEQFFGPGTRLTVL.